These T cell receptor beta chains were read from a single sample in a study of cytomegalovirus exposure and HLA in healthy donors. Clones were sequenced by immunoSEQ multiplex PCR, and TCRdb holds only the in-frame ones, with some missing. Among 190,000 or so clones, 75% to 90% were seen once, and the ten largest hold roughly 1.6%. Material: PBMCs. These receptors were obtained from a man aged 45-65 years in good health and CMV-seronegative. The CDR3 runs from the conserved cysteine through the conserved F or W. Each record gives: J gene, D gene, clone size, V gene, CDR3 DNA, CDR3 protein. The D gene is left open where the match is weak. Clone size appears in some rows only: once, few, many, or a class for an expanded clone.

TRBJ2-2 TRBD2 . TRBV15 TGTGCCACCAGCAGAGATCTCGCGGGGGGGCCCGGCGGGGAGCTGTTTTTT CATSRDLAGGPGGELFF
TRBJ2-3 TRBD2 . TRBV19 TGTGCCAGTAGGTTTGGACTAGCGGGGTTGGATACGCAGTATTTT CASRFGLAGLDTQYF
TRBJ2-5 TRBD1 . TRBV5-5 TGTGCCAGCAGCGCCGGGGACAGGGGGACCCAAGAGACCCAGTACTTC CASSAGDRGTQETQYF
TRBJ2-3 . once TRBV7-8 TGTGCCAGCAGCCTCCCCAGGGGAGGGGTGACAGATACGCAGTATTTT CASSLPRGGVTDTQYF
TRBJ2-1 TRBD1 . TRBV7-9 TGTGCCAGCAGCCCGCCCCTGACAGGGGTCAACAATGAGCAGTTCTTC CASSPPLTGVNNEQFF
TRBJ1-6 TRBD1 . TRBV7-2 TGTGCCAGCAGCTTACAGGGGGCAAGGAACTCACCCCTCCACTTT CASSLQGARNSPLHF
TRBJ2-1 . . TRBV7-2 TGTGCCAGCAGCTTAGGACAGTACAATGAGCAGTTCTTC CASSLGQYNEQFF
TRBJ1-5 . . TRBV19 TGTGCCAGTAGTATATACGCGGACGGGAAATTTAATCAGCCCCAGCATTTT CASSIYADGKFNQPQHF
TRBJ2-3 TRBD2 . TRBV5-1 TGCGCCAGCAGCTTAGGGCTAGCGGGGGGGCTCGCCACAGATACGCAGTATTTT CASSLGLAGGLATDTQYF
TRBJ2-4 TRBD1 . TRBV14 TGTGCCAGCAGCCAAAAACCGGGACAGGGCAGAAACATTCAGTACTTC CASSQKPGQGRNIQYF
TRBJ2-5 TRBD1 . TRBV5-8 TGTGCCAGCAGCTGGGACAGGGCAACGGAGACCCAGTACTTC CASSWDRATETQYF
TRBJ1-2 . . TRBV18 TGTGCCAGCTCACCACCAGGGGGAAACTATGGCTACACCTTC CASSPPGGNYGYTF
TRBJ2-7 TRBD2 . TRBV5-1 TGCGCCAGCAAGGCTAGCGGTGACTCCTACGAGCAGTACTTC CASKASGDSYEQYF
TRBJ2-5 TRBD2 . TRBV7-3 TGTGCCAGCAGCTCGGGACTAGCGGGGGGCCAAGAGACCCAGTACTTC CASSSGLAGGQETQYF
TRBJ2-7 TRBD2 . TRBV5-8 TGTGCCAGCAGGGGGACTAGCGGGAGGTTCGGCTACGAGCAGTACTTC CASRGTSGRFGYEQYF
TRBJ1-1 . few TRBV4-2 TGTGCCAGCAGCCAAGCACAGGGAGGGATGAACACTGAAGCTTTCTTT CASSQAQGGMNTEAFF
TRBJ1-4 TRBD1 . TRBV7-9 TGTTCCAGCAGCTTTAAACAGGGGCCGAATGAAAAACTGTTTTTT CSSSFKQGPNEKLFF
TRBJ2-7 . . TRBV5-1 TGCGCCAGCAGCCAGGGACACACGAACTCCTACGAGCAGTACTTC CASSQGHTNSYEQYF
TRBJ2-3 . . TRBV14 TGTGCCAGCAGCCTCGGAGGGGGGGCTAAGGCGCAGTATTTT CASSLGGGAKAQYF
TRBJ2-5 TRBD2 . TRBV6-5 TGTGCCAGCAGTTCTCCCGGACTAGCGGAACAGTACTTC CASSSPGLAEQYF
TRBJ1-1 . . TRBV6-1 TGTGCCAGCAGTGAAGGGTCAGGGTACTACACTGAAGCTTTCTTT CASSEGSGYYTEAFF
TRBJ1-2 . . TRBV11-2 TGTGCCAGCAGCCCGGCAAGGGGGAACTATGGCTACACCTTC CASSPARGNYGYTF
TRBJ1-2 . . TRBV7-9 TGTTCCAGCAGCTTAGCAATTGGGGAGAACACCTATGGCTACACCTTC CSSSLAIGENTYGYTF
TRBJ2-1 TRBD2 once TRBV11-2 TGTGCCAGCAGCCCACGGTCAGCGGGGGGCCGGGGGGAGCAGTTCTTC CASSPRSAGGRGEQFF
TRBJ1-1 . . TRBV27 TGTGCCAGCAGTTTATCTCGACTCCATGTCACTGAAGCTTTCTTT CASSLSRLHVTEAFF
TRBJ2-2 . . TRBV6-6 TGTGCCAGCAGTTACGGGGGGTTTGGGAACACCGGGGAGCTGTTTTTT CASSYGGFGNTGELFF
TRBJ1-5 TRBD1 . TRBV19 TGTGCCAGTAGTATAGCAGGGGGTGGACAGAATCGACAGCCCCAGCATTTT CASSIAGGGQNRQPQHF
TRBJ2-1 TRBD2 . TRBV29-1 TGCAGCGTTGCTGGGACTAGCGGGGGGGCTGCCTACAATGAGCAGTTCTTC CSVAGTSGGAAYNEQFF
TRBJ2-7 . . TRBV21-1 TGTGCCAGCAGCAAAGCTCTAGGAAGCACCTACGAGCAGTACTTC CASSKALGSTYEQYF
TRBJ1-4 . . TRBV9 TGTGCCAGCAGCGTAGGGCTCCTCGGGGAAAAACTGTTTTTT CASSVGLLGEKLFF
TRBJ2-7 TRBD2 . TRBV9 TGTGCCAGCAGCCCTGGACTAGCAGACGAGCAGTACTTC CASSPGLADEQYF
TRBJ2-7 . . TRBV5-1 TGCGCCAGCAGCTTGCGGGTTGCCTCGTCTTCCTACGAGCAGTACTTC CASSLRVASSSYEQYF
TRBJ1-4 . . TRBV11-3 TGTGCCAGCAGCCATCGGGGGATAGTTCCTAATGAAAAACTGTTTTTT CASSHRGIVPNEKLFF
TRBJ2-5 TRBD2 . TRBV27 TGTGCCAGCAGTTCCGTAAGGACTAGCGGGGAAGAGACCCAGTACTTC CASSSVRTSGEETQYF
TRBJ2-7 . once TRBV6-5 TGTGCCAGCAGCCGTCGGACAATGAGCTCCTACGAGCAGTACTTC CASSRRTMSSYEQYF
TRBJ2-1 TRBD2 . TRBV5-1 TGCGCCAGCAGCCCCCCGGGGGGATCCTACAATGAGCAGTTCTTC CASSPPGGSYNEQFF
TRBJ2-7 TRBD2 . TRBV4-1 TGCGCCAGCAGCCAAACTAGCGGGGCCTACGAGCAGTACTTC CASSQTSGAYEQYF
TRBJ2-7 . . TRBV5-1 TGCGCCAGCAGCTCCGGGACACTGCTATACGAGCAGTACTTC CASSSGTLLYEQYF
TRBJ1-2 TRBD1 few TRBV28 TGTGCCAGCAAACGAACCGGGACAGCCTATGGCTACACCTTC CASKRTGTAYGYTF
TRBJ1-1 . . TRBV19 TGTGCCAGTAGTATGCGGCCACCCAGCCTGAACACTGAAGCTTTCTTT CASSMRPPSLNTEAFF
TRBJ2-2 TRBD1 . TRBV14 TGTGCCAGCAGCCTAGACAGGGGGTGGACCGGGGAGCTGTTTTTT CASSLDRGWTGELFF
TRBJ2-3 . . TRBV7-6 TGTGCCAGCAGCTTATTAACAGATACGCAGTATTTT CASSLLTDTQYF
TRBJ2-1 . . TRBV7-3 TGTGCCAGCAGCCCGACTTACGGACTCCTAGCCGAGTACAATGAGCAGTTCTTC CASSPTYGLLAEYNEQFF
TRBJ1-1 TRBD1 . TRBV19 TGTGCCAGTAGTATACGACAGGGAAACACTGAAGCTTTCTTT CASSIRQGNTEAFF
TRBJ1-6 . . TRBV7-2 TGTGCCAGCAGCTTAAGCCGGACAGTGGATAATTCACCCCTCCACTTT CASSLSRTVDNSPLHF
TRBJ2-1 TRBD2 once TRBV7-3 TGTGCCAGCAGCCCCCATGGAGGACTAGGGAACAATGAGCAGTTCTTC CASSPHGGLGNNEQFF
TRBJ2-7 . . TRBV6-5 TGTGCCAGCAGCGCTCCGGGGTCGCTCGAGCAGTACTTC CASSAPGSLEQYF
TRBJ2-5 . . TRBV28 TGTGCCAGCAGTGATACCTTGGGGCAGCAAGAGACCCAGTACTTC CASSDTLGQQETQYF
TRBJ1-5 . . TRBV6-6 TGTGCCAGCAGCCCCGCGCAGGGGCCTTGGCATTTT CASSPAQGPWHF
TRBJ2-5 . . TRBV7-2 TGTGCCAGCAGCTACCTGGGAGGCACCCAAGAGACCCAGTACTTC CASSYLGGTQETQYF
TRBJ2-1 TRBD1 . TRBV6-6 TGTGCCAGCAGTTTCGGGACAGGGGTGATGAATGAGCAGTTCTTC CASSFGTGVMNEQFF
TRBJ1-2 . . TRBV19 TGTGCCAGTAGTGAACCCAAGCGGGCCAGCTATGGCTACACCTTC CASSEPKRASYGYTF
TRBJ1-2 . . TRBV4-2 TGTGCCAGCAGCCAAGCAACAGGGTCGACCTATGGCTACACCTTC CASSQATGSTYGYTF
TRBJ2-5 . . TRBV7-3 TGTGCCAGCAGCCCCGAGGGCGGGGTGGGGGGGACCCAGTACTTC CASSPEGGVGGTQYF
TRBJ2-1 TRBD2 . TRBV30 TGTGCCTGGAGTTCCACTAGCGGGAGGTGGAATGAGCAGTTCTTC CAWSSTSGRWNEQFF